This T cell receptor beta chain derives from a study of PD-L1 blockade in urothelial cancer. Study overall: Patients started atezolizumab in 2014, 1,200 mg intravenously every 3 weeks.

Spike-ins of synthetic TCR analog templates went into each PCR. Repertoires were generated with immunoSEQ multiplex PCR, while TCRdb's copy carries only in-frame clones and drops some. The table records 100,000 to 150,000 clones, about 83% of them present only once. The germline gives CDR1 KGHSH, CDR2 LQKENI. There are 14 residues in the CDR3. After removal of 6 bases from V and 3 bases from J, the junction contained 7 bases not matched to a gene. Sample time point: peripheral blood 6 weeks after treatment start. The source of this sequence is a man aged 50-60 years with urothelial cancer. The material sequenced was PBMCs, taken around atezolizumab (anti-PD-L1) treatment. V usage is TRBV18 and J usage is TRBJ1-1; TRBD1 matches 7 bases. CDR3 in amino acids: CASSLHRGDTEAFF. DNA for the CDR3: TGTGCCAGCTCCCTGCACAGGGGAGACACTGAAGCTTTCTTT.